This TCR beta chain was recovered during a study of beta chain features in type 1 diabetes. The authors reverse transcribed all of the isolated RNA, so sequencing captured expressed TCRB transcripts. Sequencing was performed with immunoSEQ multiplex PCR; in TCRdb, only in-frame clones are kept and a portion is missing. Of hundreds of thousands of clones in the sample, 13% to 15% were seen once. Sequences were obtained from central memory CD4+ T cells from blood. The origin of this receptor is a man younger than 45 in good health.

This CDR3 reads CASSLWASGALDTQYF. In DNA, the CDR3 is TGTGCCAGCAGTTTATGGGCTAGCGGGGCATTAGATACGCAGTATTTT. The chain carries TRBV27 and TRBJ2-3, with TRBD2 matching over 9 bases. This CDR3 spans 16 amino acids. V lost 1 base, J lost 5 bases, and 7 bases stayed unmatched. CDR1 and CDR2 (germline): MNHEY, SMNVEV (reference sequence).